The 16 T cell receptor beta chains below come from one sample, sequenced in a study of CD8+CD57+ T cells in acquired aplastic anemia (dated by TCRdb to 2016 to 2019). Sequenced using an Illumina HiSeq 2000. Profiling of TCR beta VDJ combinations and CDR3 sequences used genomic DNA as the template. TCRdb trimmed the raw reads at Q25, called clones with MiXCR and kept productive beta chains. When rows share a CDR3 protein, they turn into one entry using the most common DNA and genes. The sample records a few hundred thousand distinct CDR3 sequences, 70% to 85% of which are singletons. Of the sample, 40% to 55% falls within the top ten clones. The patients picked for sequencing were ones in whom flow cytometry had shown an expansion of CD8+CD57+ cells. Sequenced sample: sorted CD4+, CD8+, or CD8+CD57+ T cells (not recorded which) from PBMCs. The receptors shown here come from a human donor with aplastic anemia.

The chain carries TRBV11-3 and TRBJ2-7; D is ambiguous. V gave up 2 bases and J gave up 8 bases, with 13 bases separating them. The CDR3 is 13 amino acids. Germline CDR1 is SGHNT and CDR2 is YENEEA. The CDR3 nucleotides read TGTGCCAGCAGCTTAAATCTGGCGGAGCAGCAGTACGTC. Amino acids: CASSLNLAEQQYV.

This clonotype was observed a handful of times. One end of the junction does not line up with germline, which may come from a read error. This chain joins TRBV15 and TRBJ2-5, with D unclear. Germline V gene sequence: CDR1 LNHNV, CDR2 YYDKDF (reference sequence). The CDR3 totals 14 residues. CDR3 loop: CATSRASSQDTQYF. The CDR3 DNA sequence: TGTGCCACCAGCAGGGCCTCCAGCCAAGATACCCAGTATTTC. The variable domain in full, with the rest retrieved from reference TRBV15 and TRBJ2-5, is DAMVIQNPRYQVTQFGKPVTLSCSQTLNHNVMYWYQQKSSQAPKLLFHYYDKDFNNEADTPDNFQSRRPNTSFCFLDIRSPGLGDTAMYLCATSRASSQDTQYFGPGTRLLVL.

The chain is built from TRBV19 and TRBJ2-3, with 11 nucleotides matching TRBD2. The germline V gene has CDR1 LNHDA and CDR2 SQIVND (reference sequence). Trimming at V came to 7 bases and at J to 2 bases, leaving 5 bases not matched to a gene. The CDR3 spans 15 residues. The CDR3: CASTKGLADTDTQYF. In DNA form, the CDR3 reads TGTGCCAGTACCAAGGGACTAGCGGACACAGATACGCAGTATTTT.

In regard to this clonotype: One end of the junction fails to match germline, which may point to a read error. The chain recombines TRBV7-9 with TRBJ2-5; D is possibly TRBD2 (7 bases). The CDR3 has 14 amino acids. Looked up from germline, CDR1 is SEHNR and CDR2 is FQNEAQ (reference sequence). DNA for the CDR3: TGTGCCACCAGCAGAGGCGGGGGCGGCGATAATTCACCCTTC. It specifies CATSRGGGGDNSPF.

The chain recombines TRBV19 with TRBJ2-5; D possibly corresponds to TRBD2 (5 bases). The CDR3 covers 14 residues. Trimming left V 0 bases short and J 4 bases short, with 9 bases between. Germline V gene data show CDR1 as LNHDA and CDR2 as SQIVND (reference sequence). CDR3 region: CASSIDGRGETQYF. The DNA of the CDR3 is TGTGCCAGTAGTATAGACGGACGGGGAGAGACCCAGTACTTC.

The table lists this clonotype with many counts. The J gene is TRBJ2-5, the V gene TRBV24-1; TRBD1 matches 8 bases. V gave up 4 bases and J gave up 2 bases; unmatched junction bases: 8. The CDR3 length is 16 residues. Germline V gene data show CDR1 as KGHDR and CDR2 as SFDVKD. CDR3 in amino acids: CATSDPEGTGQETQYF. Here the CDR3 DNA reads TGTGCCACCAGTGACCCGGAGGGGACAGGTCAAGAGACCCAGTACTTC.

This clonotype has just one count. Since the CDR3 does not end with the conserved phenylalanine or tryptophan, this likely comes from a read error. The DNA is left out, because the CDR3 cannot be placed on it with certainty; the CDR3 is given as TCRdb lists it. The CDR3 protein is CASSSGGTCGESQ. V usage is TRBV7-3 and J usage is TRBJ2-3; the table's TRBD2 call for D was not verified on the DNA. From germline, CDR1 is SGHTA and CDR2 FQGTGA. The CDR3 region is 13 residues in length, termini included.

The chain carries TRBV9 and TRBJ1-1, with D maybe TRBD1 (5 bases). The CDR3 is 14 residues long. With 5 bases removed from V and 0 bases from J, the gap between germline ends came to 11 bases. Germline CDR1 and CDR2: SGDLS and YYNGEE. The CDR3: CASSEDRVNTEAFF. In DNA, the CDR3 is TGTGCCAGCAGTGAAGACAGAGTGAACACTGAAGCTTTCTTT.

Concerning this clonotype itself: At one end the junction does not follow the germline gene, possibly because of a read error. This chain uses TRBV9 with TRBJ2-3; 7 positions agree with TRBD2. CDR3 length equals 14 residues. CDR1 is SGDLS, CDR2 YYNGEE, per germline. CDR3 sequence: CASSLVAGHTGEHF. The CDR3 DNA is TGTGCCAGCAGCTTAGTAGCGGGTCACACCGGGGAGCATTTT. Together with reference TRBV9 and TRBJ2-3, the CDR3 gives the full variable domain: DSGVTQTPKHLITATGQRVTLRCSPRSGDLSVYWYQQSLDQGLQFLIQYYNGEERAKGNILERFSAQQFPDLHSELNLSSLELGDSALYFCASSLVAGHTGEHFGPGTRLTVL.

The rearrangement links TRBV7-2 to TRBJ2-2, with 8 bases identical to TRBD2. This CDR3 region has 15 residues. Germline V lookup: CDR1 SGHTA, CDR2 FQGNSA. V dropped 3 bases and J dropped 12; count of bases not matched to a gene: 12. For the CDR3, the DNA is TGTGCCAGCAGCTTCGCGGGGGGAGTCACCGCGCAGCTGTTTTTT. Encoded protein: CASSFAGGVTAQLFF.

About this clonotype itself: This CDR3 fails to terminate in the conserved phenylalanine or tryptophan, so it likely reflects a read error. The chain links TRBV7-8 to TRBJ2-5, with D perhaps matching TRBD2 (5 bases). The V gene lost 5 bases and the J gene lost 11 bases, with 21 bases spanning the gap. CDR1 SGHVS and CDR2 FQNEAQ come from the germline V gene. There are 14 residues in the CDR3. The CDR3 sequence: CASSRAGGPDTQYL. Here the CDR3 DNA reads TGTGCCAGCAGCAGAGCCGGAGGTCCCGATACGCAGTACCTC.

The chain carries TRBV7-3 and TRBJ1-1, with no clear D. This CDR3 region has 16 residues. Germline CDR1 SGHTA, CDR2 FQGTGA. V was shortened by 2 bases and J by 0 bases, with 13 bases between the two germline ends. The CDR3 DNA follows: TGTGCCAGCAGCTTATCTGCCGGCGTCTTGAACACTGAAGCTTTCTTT. It yields the protein CASSLSAGVLNTEAFF.

This clonotype was counted once. CDR3 loop: CASSLTSGPGSYNEQFF. The CDR3 coding sequence is TGTGCCAGCAGCTTGACTAGCGGGCCGGGCTCCTACAATGAGCAGTTCTTC. The V call is TRBV11-2, the J call TRBJ2-1; TRBD2 agrees at 10 bases. Germline V gene data show CDR1 as SGHAT and CDR2 as FQNNGV. The CDR3 extends over 17 amino acids. With 3 bases clipped from V and 0 bases from J, the junction kept 5 bases outside the gene matches.

The rearrangement links TRBV2 to TRBJ2-7; D possibly matches TRBD1 or TRBD2 (5 bases each). The germline V gene encodes CDR1 SNHLY and CDR2 FYNNEI. Trimming shortened V by 4 bases and J by 3 bases, and 10 bases separated the two germline ends. The CDR3 is 13 residues long. The CDR3 spells CASSGDGVYEQYV. For the CDR3, the DNA is TGTGCCAGCAGTGGGGACGGAGTCTACGAGCAGTACGTC.

Comments on this clonotype: The CDR3 end shows no conserved phenylalanine or tryptophan, and so a read error is likely. The limits of the CDR3 on the DNA are not certain, so only TCRdb's listed CDR3 is given. The chain employs TRBV7-3 and TRBJ2-3; no DNA check was done on the table's D call, TRBD2. Germline-derived CDR1 and CDR2 are SGHTA and FQGTGA. The CDR3 is 12 amino acids in total, end residues counted. CDR3: CASSGGSDTQDY.

The CDR3 nucleotides read TGTGCCAGCAGCCCCGGGACAGGGTTGGCCTACGAGCAGTACTTC. Translated: CASSPGTGLAYEQYF. The chain couples TRBV9 to TRBJ2-7; 9 bases are a match to TRBD1. CDR3 size: 15 residues. V was clipped by 4 bases and J by 2 bases; unmatched bases: 7. Germline V gene lookup returns CDR1 SGDLS and CDR2 YYNGEE.